This T cell receptor (beta chain) stems from a study of T cells after yellow fever vaccination. MiXCR, run by TCRdb on the 5' RACE reads, gives a single entry per CDR3 protein. Among some 320,000 distinct CDR3 sequences listed, 3.5% to 4.5% were seen once. Germline assignment: CDR1 SEHNR and CDR2 FQNEAQ (reference sequence). The CDR3 runs to 16 residues. The V gene end was trimmed by 6 bases and the J gene end by 5 bases; junction bases not matched to a gene: 12. The TCR originated in a man aged 18-30 years who received the YFV17D yellow fever vaccine. Sequencing was performed on PBMCs, taken 15 days after the yellow fever booster vaccination. The gene calls are TRBV7-9 and TRBJ2-3, with 9 nucleotides matching TRBD1. This CDR3 reads CASRLSLQGAGDTQYF. The CDR3 nucleotides are TGTGCCAGCAGGCTGTCCTTACAGGGGGCAGGAGATACGCAGTATTTT.